This T cell receptor (beta chain) was identified during a study of shared clonotypes between healthy human individuals. Overall study findings and caveats: Non-shared clonotypes had lower generation probabilities than clonotypes shared by all four sorted-subset donors. The study generally estimated greater richness for naive than memory subsets. Measured sharing among donors was expected to vary with sequencing depth.

The study ran the assay at deep level. Here immunoSEQ multiplex PCR was the method, and the copy in TCRdb shows in-frame clones only, minus some. This table has over 850,000 clones, roughly 74% appearing once. A remark on this clone: As yet, its antigen is unknown.

The source is a man aged 18 to 30 in good health. Some clones in this sample may be carry-over from other donors' samples. Sequencing was carried out using memory CD4+ T cells from PBMCs. As for subset: CD45RA-negative fraction.

This CDR3 is CASRRDYGYTF. Here the CDR3 DNA reads TGTGCCAGCAGGAGAGATTATGGCTACACCTTC. The chain carries TRBV9 and TRBJ1-2; no clear D gene. Germline V gives CDR1 SGDLS, CDR2 YYNGEE. Deletions cut 5 bases from V and 5 bases from J, with 7 bases between. This CDR3 has 11 residues.